This section outlines one T cell receptor (beta chain) sequence together with its context. Its specificity is unknown. The data derive from a study of cytomegalovirus exposure and HLA in healthy donors. The study, taken as a whole, reports: When a later analysis compared HLA-associated TCR beta chains with equally common others, the HLA-associated chains turned out to be more clonally expanded and to have lower generation probabilities.

It was with 60 Vbeta and 13 Jbeta primers that the PCR ran. Profiled with immunoSEQ multiplex PCR; TCRdb holds only in-frame clones, not every one. This sample yields tens of thousands of clones, of which 70% to 80% are seen a single time; about 15% belongs to the top ten. Trimming took 9 bases from V and 1 from J, leaving 9 bases between them. Germline V gene data show CDR1 as ENHRY and CDR2 as SYGVKD. CDR3 length equals 12 residues. Sequences were obtained from PBMCs. This TCR was recovered from a woman between 40 and 50 years old in good health and CMV-seropositive. The V gene is TRBV10-3, the J gene TRBJ1-1; perhaps TRBD1 as D (6 bases). CDR3 sequence: CAIAGQNTEAFF. The CDR3 DNA is TGTGCCATAGCGGGACAGAACACTGAAGCTTTCTTT.